The T cell receptor (beta chain) described here comes from a study of T cells in tumors after PD-1 blockade. Overall study: Either cemiplimab 350 mg every 2 weeks or pembrolizumab 200 mg every 3 weeks was given. Some patients also took daily vismodegib 150 mg during anti-PD-1 treatment. Peripheral blood samples averaged approximately 33,000 unique clonotypes and some 120,000 templates.

Worth noting for this clone: What it recognizes is unknown.

This CDR3 contains 15 residues. V lost 8 bases and J lost 3, with 19 bases in between. CDR1 and CDR2 from the germline V gene are LNHNV and YYDKDF (reference sequence). Clones were sequenced by immunoSEQ multiplex PCR, and TCRdb holds only the in-frame ones, with some missing. The sample includes just under 20,000 clones, over 70% seen only once; the top ten take about a quarter. General observations from the study: Roughly 42% of tumor TCR clonotypes were also found in blood.

This specimen consisted of PBMCs, obtained after anti-PD-1 therapy. The clonotype was recovered from a human donor with advanced basal cell or squamous cell carcinoma (not recorded which). The rearrangement links TRBV15 to TRBJ1-1, with D perhaps TRBD1 (6 bases). CDR3 protein: CATHRVRAGDTEAFF. DNA of the CDR3: TGTGCCACCCACAGGGTCAGGGCAGGGGACACTGAAGCTTTCTTT. The whole variable domain, filled in from reference TRBV15 and TRBJ1-1, reads DAMVIQNPRYQVTQFGKPVTLSCSQTLNHNVMYWYQQKSSQAPKLLFHYYDKDFNNEADTPDNFQSRRPNTSFCFLDIRSPGLGDTAMYLCATHRVRAGDTEAFFGQGTRLTVV.